This T cell receptor beta chain was obtained from a study of type 1 regulatory T cells. The CDR3 is 14 residues long. The trim removed 2 bases at V and 6 bases at J, leaving 2 bases unmatched. This clonotype was seen many times. The antigen is not known. TCRdb passed the reads through MiXCR, listing each CDR3 protein once. This table has roughly 40,000 distinct CDR3 sequences, more than 10% appearing once. The source is a human donor in good health. Sequencing was done on a sample of cultured non-Tr1 T cells, either the whole culture or a sorted T cell fraction (not recorded which). The chain couples TRBV12-3 or TRBV12-4 to TRBJ2-2, with 8 bases identical to TRBD2. The CDR3 DNA reads TGTGCCAGCAGTTTAAGCGGGGGAGCCGGGGAGCTGTTTTTT. The encoded protein is CASSLSGGAGELFF.